This T cell receptor beta chain was retrieved from a study of regulatory T cells in long-lasting Graves disease (dated by TCRdb to the early 2020s). Background for the entire study: In the newly diagnosed Graves' disease group, patients had been taking antithyroid drugs for less than 3 months. Persistent Graves' disease patients were compared with newly diagnosed Graves' disease patients by peripheral blood TCR sequencing and RNA sequencing. The study was conducted in China and was registered as a clinical trial. A total of around 35 samples underwent TCR sequencing, from roughly 13 patients with persistent Graves' disease and around 20 patients with newly diagnosed Graves' disease.

For this clonotype: Its antigen target is currently unknown. Base quality data are lacking; no much larger clone is found one base away.

General findings and caveats noted by the study authors: Sequencing and analysis were restricted to the TCR beta chain. Lower TCR Shannon entropy and fewer highly expanded clones were observed in persistent Graves' disease patients than in newly diagnosed patients, which suggested clonal expansion. Because the primary lesion, thyroid tissue, could not be accessed, the study looked at peripheral blood alone. A larger number of public clonotypes was shared among persistent patients (2,741) than among newly diagnosed patients (roughly 930). Preferential use of TRBV28, TRBJ1-2 and TRBJ2-5 was observed in persistent disease, whereas TRBV20-1 and TRBJ2-1 were favored in newly diagnosed disease. As a limitation, the authors acknowledged that the small sample size may reduce accuracy.

The protocol used for the library was multiplex PCR. The instrument given in TCRdb is Illumina HiSeq 4000. CDR3 regions were amplified by Arm-PCR with iRepertoire HTBI primers to construct TCR beta libraries. Before sequencing, the PCR products underwent gel purification. In the source study's methods: Gene usage analysis of CDR3 amino acid clonotypes used the approximately 62 TRBV and around 13 TRBJ segments found across samples. COPE and FqMerger were used to merge the filtered high-quality paired reads into contigs. BLAST was used to align contigs to the IMGT TRBV, TRBD and TRBJ reference genes, and CDR3 was defined following IMGT. Any clonotype with a frequency above 0.1% was classified as a highly expanded clone. Shannon entropy was used to measure repertoire diversity, and the Gini coefficient was used to measure V-J evenness. A clonotype was considered public if more than one individual shared it. TCRdb trimmed public reads at Q25 via fastp, called clones via MiXCR and kept in-frame beta chains. Entries are consolidated by CDR3 protein sequence, retaining the most common genes and DNA. The V and J calls here are based on TCRdb, not the publication. The sample profile shows about 530,000 distinct CDR3 sequences; roughly 15% of them were found once. The ten largest clonotypes hold 20% to 25% of the sample.

The meaning of the sample's time point label: newly diagnosed GD, antithyroid drugs for less than 3 months. For both TCR sequencing and RNA sequencing, RNA was extracted from PBMCs in TRIzol. The diagnosis of Graves' disease followed American Thyroid Association guidelines. Patients were recruited from an endocrinology department in Xi'an, China. From each patient, roughly 9 milliliters of peripheral blood was collected into an EDTA anticoagulant tube. PBMCs were isolated by Ficoll Paque Plus density gradient separation without further T cell sorting. An Agilent 2100 Bioanalyzer and agarose gel were used to assess RNA quality, and a NanoDrop 2000 was used to measure RNA concentration. Trimming takes 3 bases off V and 3 bases off J; junction bases not matched to a gene: 13. Spanning cysteine to phenylalanine, the CDR3 consists of 18 amino acids. Only CDR3 DNA remains: 54 bases, in frame from the first base. CDR1 and CDR2 were assigned from the germline V gene as SGHDN and FVKESK.

These data also featured in a second study, about T cells in Graves' hyperthyroidism and ophthalmopathy. The second study, in turn, reports: Stable Graves' hyperthyroidism was defined as no progression to ophthalmopathy during 18 months of follow-up. Hyperthyroidism patients were newly diagnosed, with disease duration under 2 months, and aged 18 to 65 years. Any patient with an uncontrolled infection, another autoimmune disease, pregnancy or lactation was excluded. Diagnoses were based on clinical symptoms, serum thyroxine and TRAb, thyroid ultrasound and orbital computed tomography. For the first round of RT-PCR on the TCR CDR3, the HTBI primer set was used together with the Qiagen OneStep RT-PCR kit. Most expanded thyroid clonotypes (frequency above 0.001) were also detected in blood, a finding suggesting that blood repertoires may reflect thyroid immune responses. Ophthalmopathy was separated from stable hyperthyroidism by a 13 V-J signature model, with approximately 90% sensitivity and 81% to 82% specificity obtained in cross-validation and 80%/75% obtained in testing. During validation, the model predicted progression to ophthalmopathy a median of around 6 months ahead of onset, with almost 71% sensitivity and around 73% specificity. To identify distinguishing TCR V-J signatures, a discovery cohort of about 100 patients was used, comprising some 43 with Graves' ophthalmopathy and about 59 with stable Graves' hyperthyroidism. Whether ophthalmopathy could be predicted prospectively was tested in an independent validation cohort made up of fewer than 20 hyperthyroidism patients plus 17 patients who later progressed to ophthalmopathy. The 95 to 100 discovery patients were divided at random into training and test sets in a 7:3 ratio. In addition, the study compared T-cell repertoires in thyroid tissue and in blood from five to seven Graves' hyperthyroidism patients. Once sampling was done, hyperthyroidism patients were given methimazole at a starting dose of 30 mg daily, whereas ophthalmopathy patients were given high-dose intravenous methylprednisolone. Libraries were constructed in a second round of multiplex PCR, after which size selection and purification were performed. Libraries were sequenced paired-end with 100 bp reads on an Illumina HiSeq2000. SOAPnuke was used to process the raw data, removing reads that contained adapters or uncalled bases, had a mean Phred below 15, or lacked an exact match to the constant primer or identifier. COPE v1.2.5 was used to merge high-quality paired reads, and clonotypes were defined as unique nucleotide sequences. MiTCR v1.1 was used to align the clonotypes against IMGT TRBV, TRBD and TRBJ reference segments. Only V-J combinations with frequency above 0.0001, covering 98% to 99.2% of repertoires, were analysed. A TCS score was defined as the ratio between F50 (clonal expansion) and ExV (chaos), using BLOSUM62-based TCRdist between CDR3 peptides within each V-J. Welch's t-statistics and random forest reduced roughly 530 V-J features to about 12, which were used in a naive Bayes classifier (R e1071). Sample size was not statistically predetermined, and blinding of investigators to group allocation was not performed. According to the paper, TCR Vbeta CDR3 sequencing was carried out on about 140 peripheral blood samples, which came from fewer than 50 ophthalmopathy, some 73 hyperthyroidism and roughly 17 progressor patients.

Recombination linked TRBV14 to TRBJ2-2; 7 of the junction bases match TRBD2. The sequencing here drew on peripheral blood mononuclear cells (PBMCs), taken at new diagnosis, from a patient treated with antithyroid drugs. The clonotype originates from a woman aged 40-60 years with Graves disease. Donor details come from another sample of the same person, matched by shared clones. Here the CDR3 is given as CASSHPPQRGSDTGELFF. Read as DNA, the sequence is TGTGCCAGCAGCCATCCTCCCCAGCGGGGTAGCGACACCGGGGAGCTGTTTTTT.